Included here is one T cell receptor (beta chain) sequence, with context. The antigen remains unidentified. CD4+ and CD8+ T cells were sorted from PBMCs stained for CD3, CD4 and CD8. The sample is drawn from a study of CD8+ T cells in alopecia areata. Study-wide background: A regimen of oral tofacitinib, 5 to 10 mg twice daily, was given to treated patients.

Trimming took 4 bases from V and 14 from J, leaving 13 bases between them. The germline gives CDR1 SNHLY, CDR2 FYNNEI. This CDR3 spans 11 amino acids. General study points: Scalp samples also contribute reads from the resident alphabeta T cells found in normal skin. Lesional scalp, especially alopecia totalis/universalis, showed higher clonality than normal scalp.

Reverse transcription of extracted RNA yielded cDNA, which provided the sequencing template. Generated by immunoSEQ multiplex PCR, the TCRdb table keeps only in-frame clones and is missing some. The repertoire holds about 150,000 clones, with 87% as singletons. The J gene is TRBJ2-3, the V gene TRBV2, with unresolved D. The receptor comes from a human donor with alopecia areata. This specimen consisted of CD8+ T cells sorted from blood, obtained at week 0. The CDR3 loop reads CASSVSGPLYF. In nucleotides, the CDR3 is TGTGCCAGCAGTGTATCCGGGCCGTTGTATTTT.